Listed below are T cell receptor beta chains from one sample, sequenced in a study of blood T cell repertoires in COVID-19. TCRdb keeps only in-frame clones here, not all; method: immunoSEQ multiplex PCR. The sample shows 200,000 to 250,000 clones, 70% to 85% of them seen only once. The sequencing input was PBMCs or T cells enriched from blood (not recorded which). Receptors originate from a woman in her sixties who had recovered from COVID-19. The CDR3 runs from the conserved cysteine through the conserved F or W. A D gene is named only where the DNA matches it firmly. Size values are once, few and many counts, or a class for expanded clones, and some rows have none.

V gene: TRBV5-1; D gene: -; J gene: TRBJ1-1; clone size: once; CDR3 protein: CASSVQGRDTEAFF; CDR3 DNA: TGCGCCAGCAGCGTACAGGGTAGGGACACTGAAGCTTTCTTT
V gene: TRBV25-1; D gene: -; J gene: TRBJ1-1; clone size: few; CDR3 protein: CASRLQENTEAFF; CDR3 DNA: TGTGCCAGCAGACTACAGGAGAACACTGAAGCTTTCTTT
V gene: TRBV5-4; D gene: -; J gene: TRBJ2-3; clone size: -; CDR3 protein: CASSLGPTPGDTQYF; CDR3 DNA: TGTGCCAGCAGCTTGGGACCGACCCCGGGGGATACGCAGTATTTT
V gene: TRBV10-1; D gene: TRBD1; J gene: TRBJ1-1; clone size: -; CDR3 protein: CASKQGAGTEAFF; CDR3 DNA: TGCGCCAGCAAGCAGGGGGCTGGGACTGAAGCTTTCTTT
V gene: TRBV27; D gene: -; J gene: TRBJ1-4; clone size: -; CDR3 protein: CASSLSWASGLTNEKLFF; CDR3 DNA: TGTGCCAGCAGTTTATCGTGGGCTTCGGGACTGACTAATGAAAAACTGTTTTTT
V gene: TRBV19; D gene: -; J gene: TRBJ2-3; clone size: -; CDR3 protein: CASSIGSTDTQYF; CDR3 DNA: TGTGCCAGTAGTATTGGCAGCACAGATACGCAGTATTTT
V gene: TRBV5-6; D gene: TRBD2; J gene: TRBJ2-3; clone size: -; CDR3 protein: CASSFIAGGDTQYF; CDR3 DNA: TGTGCCAGCAGCTTCATAGCGGGGGGAGATACGCAGTATTTT
V gene: TRBV24-1; D gene: TRBD1; J gene: TRBJ1-2; clone size: few; CDR3 protein: CATSDFGTASKSYYGYTF; CDR3 DNA: TGTGCCACCAGTGATTTCGGGACAGCCTCAAAGTCCTACTATGGCTACACCTTC
V gene: TRBV4-1; D gene: TRBD2; J gene: TRBJ2-5; clone size: -; CDR3 protein: CASSQASGAPGETQYF; CDR3 DNA: TGCGCCAGCAGCCAGGCTAGCGGGGCCCCTGGAGAGACCCAGTACTTC
V gene: TRBV9; D gene: TRBD1; J gene: TRBJ1-3; clone size: -; CDR3 protein: CASSGGDSRNTIYF; CDR3 DNA: TGTGCCAGCAGCGGGGGGGACAGTCGAAACACCATATATTTT
V gene: TRBV15; D gene: -; J gene: TRBJ2-7; clone size: -; CDR3 protein: CATSRDRTLPRGQYF; CDR3 DNA: TGTGCCACCAGCAGAGACCGGACTCTGCCCCGCGGGCAGTACTTC